This paragraph covers one T cell receptor (beta chain) sequence. The data are from a study of blood T cell repertoires in COVID-19. Only in-frame clones appear in the TCRdb table, and some are missing; sequencing was by immunoSEQ multiplex PCR. The sample has 200,000 to 250,000 clones, about four fifths seen once. Contact with a PCR-confirmed or clinician-diagnosed COVID-19 case occurred within 2 weeks of entry. Per the germline V gene, CDR1 is SGHTA and CDR2 is FQGNSA. The CDR3 consists of 14 residues. The ends were cut back, 5 bases at V and 1 base at J, with 9 bases in the middle. The material sequenced was PBMCs or T cells enriched from blood (not recorded which). The receptor comes from a woman aged 40 to 50 who had been exposed to COVID-19. The chain joins TRBV7-2 to TRBJ2-1; D uncertain. CDR3: CASSPQSSYNEQFF. The DNA for the CDR3 is TGTGCCAGCAGCCCACAGTCGTCCTACAATGAGCAGTTCTTC.